The rows below give T cell receptor beta chains drawn from one sample of a study of spatial heterogeneity in lung cancer. MiXCR was run by TCRdb on the 5' RACE reads, yielding one entry per CDR3 protein. The sample includes 20,000 or so distinct CDR3 sequences, about 9% seen only once; the top ten take 36%. The specimen comprised PBMCs, sampled at follow-up. Receptors were obtained from a female donor with early-stage non-small cell lung cancer. CDR3s include the opening cysteine and the closing phenylalanine or tryptophan.

cdr3_length: 12
v_call: TRBV27
j_call: TRBJ2-7
cdr3_aa: CASSDRYHEQYF

cdr3_length: 17
v_call: TRBV11-2
j_call: TRBJ2-2
cdr3_aa: CASSLKSAGGRTGELFF

cdr3_length: 14
v_call: TRBV24-1
j_call: TRBJ1-2
cdr3_aa: CATSDLRTGYGYTF

cdr3_length: 12
v_call: TRBV5-4
j_call: TRBJ1-1
cdr3_aa: CASGAMNTEAFF

cdr3_length: 16
v_call: TRBV12-3/TRBV12-4
j_call: TRBJ2-3
cdr3_aa: CASSLGTSGSTDTQYF

cdr3_length: 18
v_call: TRBV11-2
j_call: TRBJ1-3
cdr3_aa: CASSLEVHARGPENTIYF

cdr3_length: 13
v_call: TRBV20-1
j_call: TRBJ2-2
cdr3_aa: CSARVPYTGELFF

cdr3_length: 14
v_call: TRBV18
j_call: TRBJ1-1
cdr3_aa: CASSPSRTNTEAFF

cdr3_length: 16
v_call: TRBV19
j_call: TRBJ1-5
cdr3_aa: CASSIVPKGWHQPQHF

cdr3_length: 16
v_call: TRBV7-9
j_call: TRBJ2-1
cdr3_aa: CASSLMGLSSYNEQFF

cdr3_length: 15
v_call: TRBV18
j_call: TRBJ1-6
cdr3_aa: CASSQGQGWNSPLHF

cdr3_length: 13
v_call: TRBV29-1
j_call: TRBJ1-5
cdr3_aa: CSVEVQQNQPQHF

cdr3_length: 14
v_call: TRBV20-1
j_call: TRBJ2-6
cdr3_aa: CSAKSYSGANVLTF

cdr3_length: 13
v_call: TRBV25-1
j_call: TRBJ1-1
cdr3_aa: CASSSDSDTEAFF

cdr3_length: 13
v_call: TRBV9
j_call: TRBJ2-4
cdr3_aa: CASSRTGENIQYF

cdr3_length: 12
v_call: TRBV29-1
j_call: TRBJ2-3
cdr3_aa: CSVQLSTDTQYF

cdr3_length: 15
v_call: TRBV5-8
j_call: TRBJ1-2
cdr3_aa: CASSLDWGRGHGYTF

cdr3_length: 14
v_call: TRBV6-5
j_call: TRBJ1-1
cdr3_aa: CASSFRDGNTEAFF

cdr3_length: 17
v_call: TRBV6-1
j_call: TRBJ2-4
cdr3_aa: CASSQAGGPENKNIQYF

cdr3_length: 16
v_call: TRBV6-1
j_call: TRBJ2-5
cdr3_aa: CASNWGQGAGRETQYF

cdr3_length: 14
v_call: TRBV29-1
j_call: TRBJ2-3
cdr3_aa: CSVEGGQGTDTQYF

cdr3_length: 14
v_call: TRBV20-1
j_call: TRBJ2-7
cdr3_aa: CSAREAGGSYEQYF

cdr3_length: 16
v_call: TRBV4-1
j_call: TRBJ2-2
cdr3_aa: CASSSHSGPNTGELFF

cdr3_length: 15
v_call: TRBV9
j_call: TRBJ2-7
cdr3_aa: CASSVSAEFSYEQYF

cdr3_length: 12
v_call: TRBV6-1
j_call: TRBJ2-7
cdr3_aa: CASRGDLYEQYF

cdr3_length: 18
v_call: TRBV27
j_call: TRBJ2-7
cdr3_aa: CASSSTVKLAGESYEQYF

cdr3_length: 14
v_call: TRBV5-1
j_call: TRBJ2-5
cdr3_aa: CASSRDRARETQYF

cdr3_length: 13
v_call: TRBV12-3/TRBV12-4
j_call: TRBJ2-4
cdr3_aa: CASSLGQGSIQYF

cdr3_length: 15
v_call: TRBV10-3
j_call: TRBJ1-6
cdr3_aa: CAISDGSSYNSPLHF

cdr3_length: 14
v_call: TRBV20-1
j_call: TRBJ2-5
cdr3_aa: CSARRSGGRETQYF

cdr3_length: 16
v_call: TRBV7-9
j_call: TRBJ2-3
cdr3_aa: CASSFGLAGSTDTQYF

cdr3_length: 11
v_call: TRBV2
j_call: TRBJ1-6
cdr3_aa: CASQGMGPLHF

cdr3_length: 14
v_call: TRBV29-1
j_call: TRBJ2-5
cdr3_aa: CSIQRGGGGETQYF

cdr3_length: 14
v_call: TRBV7-6
j_call: TRBJ2-7
cdr3_aa: CASSLDRAPYEQYF

cdr3_length: 17
v_call: TRBV5-1
j_call: TRBJ2-2
cdr3_aa: CASSLGGQGTNTGELFF

cdr3_length: 17
v_call: TRBV9
j_call: TRBJ2-3
cdr3_aa: CASSVSLGTGYADTQYF

cdr3_length: 12
v_call: TRBV9
j_call: TRBJ2-7
cdr3_aa: CASSPGFYEQYF

cdr3_length: 13
v_call: TRBV5-1
j_call: TRBJ2-5
cdr3_aa: CASSEARAETQYF

cdr3_length: 11
v_call: TRBV28
j_call: TRBJ2-5
cdr3_aa: CASSSPGTQYF

cdr3_length: 16
v_call: TRBV4-2
j_call: TRBJ2-1
cdr3_aa: CASSRDWTGGKEEQFF

cdr3_length: 14
v_call: TRBV6-2/TRBV6-3
j_call: TRBJ1-5
cdr3_aa: CASNSGTVNQPQHF

cdr3_length: 17
v_call: TRBV4-1
j_call: TRBJ2-6
cdr3_aa: CASSPDLSSSGANVLTF

cdr3_length: 17
v_call: TRBV7-2
j_call: TRBJ1-2
cdr3_aa: CASSAWDRRLRGYGYTF

cdr3_length: 17
v_call: TRBV5-1
j_call: TRBJ2-7
cdr3_aa: CASSLRQGTGNTYEQYF

cdr3_length: 13
v_call: TRBV11-2
j_call: TRBJ1-2
cdr3_aa: CASSLQGGYGYTF

cdr3_length: 15
v_call: TRBV7-8
j_call: TRBJ1-5
cdr3_aa: CASSLDTSKYQPQHF

cdr3_length: 13
v_call: TRBV2
j_call: TRBJ1-5
cdr3_aa: CTSRAELNQPQHF

cdr3_length: 14
v_call: TRBV20-1
j_call: TRBJ2-7
cdr3_aa: CSAGQGVHSYEQYF

cdr3_length: 15
v_call: TRBV20-1
j_call: TRBJ1-5
cdr3_aa: CSARDGKGSNQPQHF

cdr3_length: 13
v_call: TRBV7-2
j_call: TRBJ1-2
cdr3_aa: CASSPQQGIGYTF

cdr3_length: 13
v_call: TRBV6-6
j_call: TRBJ1-1
cdr3_aa: CASSYSTVTSAFF